This entry is about one T cell receptor beta chain. Germline loops: CDR1 SGDLS, CDR2 YYNGEE. The CDR3 loop spans 15 amino acids. V was pared by 0 bases and J by 0 bases, with 9 bases between. The sample comes from a study of blood T cell repertoires in COVID-19. Methods used by the authors: Amplifying reference gene primers gave estimates of nucleated cell counts. Method: immunoSEQ multiplex PCR; TCRdb's copy keeps in-frame clones and lacks some. V and J calls and clone size are as listed in that table; D and trimming were resolved from the DNA. The sample contains roughly 300,000 clones, 87% of which appear only once. The study drew participants aged about 18 to 95 years from some 25 US areas. Cohorts were based on clinical histories the participants reported.

The chain uses TRBV9 and TRBJ1-1; D uncertain. The receptor was isolated from a woman in her 30s who had recovered from COVID-19. Specimen: PBMCs or T cells enriched from blood (not recorded which). DNA for the CDR3: TGTGCCAGCAGCGTAGCGGGAACGATGAACACTGAAGCTTTCTTT. This codes for CASSVAGTMNTEAFF.